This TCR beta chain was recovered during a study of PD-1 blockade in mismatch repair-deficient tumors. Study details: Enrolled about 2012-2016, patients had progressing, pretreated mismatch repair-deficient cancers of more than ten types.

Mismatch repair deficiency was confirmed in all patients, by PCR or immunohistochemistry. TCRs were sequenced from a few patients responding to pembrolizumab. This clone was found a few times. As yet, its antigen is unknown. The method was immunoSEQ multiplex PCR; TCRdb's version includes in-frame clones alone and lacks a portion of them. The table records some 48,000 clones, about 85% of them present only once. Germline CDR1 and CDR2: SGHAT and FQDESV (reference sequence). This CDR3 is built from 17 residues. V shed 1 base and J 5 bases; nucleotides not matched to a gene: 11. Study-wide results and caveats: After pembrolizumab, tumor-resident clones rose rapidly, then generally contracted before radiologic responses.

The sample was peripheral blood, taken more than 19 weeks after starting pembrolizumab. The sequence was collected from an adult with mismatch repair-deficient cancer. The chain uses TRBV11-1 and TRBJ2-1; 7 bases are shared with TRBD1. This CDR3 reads CASSLDRGTENNNEQFF. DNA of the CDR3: TGTGCCAGCAGCTTAGATCGTGGGACAGAAAACAACAATGAGCAGTTCTTC.